The rows below give T cell receptor beta chains drawn from one sample of a study of blood T cell repertoires in COVID-19. Assay used: immunoSEQ multiplex PCR; TCRdb lists only in-frame clones, some missing. The sample holds roughly 42,000 clones, approximately 94% seen once. Sequenced sample: peripheral blood. The origin of the receptors is a man aged 50 to 60 with COVID-19, enrolled during active disease. The conserved cysteine and the conserved F or W are not part of the CDR3 here. The D gene is left open where the match is weak. Clone size appears in some rows only: once, few, many, or a class for an expanded clone.

len: 11
abundance: once
v_gene: TRBV30
j_gene: TRBJ2-7
d_gene: TRBD1
CDR3aa: AWSTGQGDEQY

len: 13
abundance: .
v_gene: TRBV9
j_gene: TRBJ2-1
d_gene: TRBD1
CDR3aa: ASSATGGPYNEQF

len: 13
abundance: .
v_gene: TRBV23-1
j_gene: TRBJ2-2
d_gene: .
CDR3aa: ASSHLGASTGELF

len: 13
abundance: .
v_gene: TRBV6-5
j_gene: TRBJ2-3
d_gene: .
CDR3aa: ASSYRASRTDTQY

len: 11
abundance: .
v_gene: TRBV7-3
j_gene: TRBJ2-1
d_gene: TRBD2
CDR3aa: ASSLGSGGEQF

len: 10
abundance: .
v_gene: TRBV6-5
j_gene: TRBJ2-7
d_gene: .
CDR3aa: ASSYQGNEQY

len: 14
abundance: .
v_gene: TRBV27
j_gene: TRBJ1-1
d_gene: TRBD1
CDR3aa: ASSLKWAGGTTEAF

len: 12
abundance: .
v_gene: TRBV29-1
j_gene: TRBJ1-4
d_gene: TRBD1
CDR3aa: SVRPGQGGEKLF

len: 12
abundance: .
v_gene: TRBV28
j_gene: TRBJ1-6
d_gene: .
CDR3aa: ASTLGQDNSPLH

len: 11
abundance: .
v_gene: TRBV12-3/TRBV12-4
j_gene: TRBJ1-5
d_gene: .
CDR3aa: ASSLQGQQPQH

len: 12
abundance: .
v_gene: TRBV28
j_gene: TRBJ1-2
d_gene: TRBD1
CDR3aa: ASCGQGIVYGYT

len: 12
abundance: .
v_gene: TRBV5-1
j_gene: TRBJ2-5
d_gene: .
CDR3aa: ASSPSRQEETQY

len: 12
abundance: .
v_gene: TRBV5-4
j_gene: TRBJ2-3
d_gene: TRBD2
CDR3aa: ASSPGLATDTQY

len: 12
abundance: .
v_gene: TRBV27
j_gene: TRBJ1-1
d_gene: .
CDR3aa: ASRGWGMNTEAF

len: 13
abundance: .
v_gene: TRBV29-1
j_gene: TRBJ2-7
d_gene: .
CDR3aa: SVRPGTGRTYEQY

len: 11
abundance: .
v_gene: TRBV5-4
j_gene: TRBJ1-5
d_gene: TRBD1
CDR3aa: ASSLITSGQGD

len: 15
abundance: .
v_gene: TRBV10-1
j_gene: TRBJ2-3
d_gene: TRBD2
CDR3aa: ASSEWGTSGRTDTQY

len: 11
abundance: .
v_gene: TRBV6-2/TRBV6-3
j_gene: TRBJ2-1
d_gene: .
CDR3aa: ASSYSRVNEQF

len: 15
abundance: .
v_gene: TRBV7-9
j_gene: TRBJ2-1
d_gene: .
CDR3aa: ASSSLSTGTPYNEQF

len: 11
abundance: .
v_gene: TRBV12-3/TRBV12-4
j_gene: TRBJ2-1
d_gene: .
CDR3aa: ASSWAVYNEQF

len: 13
abundance: once
v_gene: TRBV4-1
j_gene: TRBJ2-3
d_gene: .
CDR3aa: ASRKTGLRTDTQY

len: 11
abundance: few
v_gene: TRBV30
j_gene: TRBJ2-7
d_gene: TRBD2
CDR3aa: ACVSGRAHEQY

len: 12
abundance: .
v_gene: TRBV29-1
j_gene: TRBJ2-2
d_gene: TRBD1
CDR3aa: SVVRDRGPGELF

len: 15
abundance: .
v_gene: TRBV4-1
j_gene: TRBJ2-1
d_gene: TRBD2
CDR3aa: ASSQYITGTSGNEQF

len: 13
abundance: .
v_gene: TRBV19
j_gene: TRBJ1-1
d_gene: .
CDR3aa: ASSIHGGVNTEAF

len: 17
abundance: .
v_gene: TRBV10-3
j_gene: TRBJ2-2
d_gene: TRBD2
CDR3aa: AISTGHTRASGRVGELF

len: 11
abundance: .
v_gene: TRBV11-2
j_gene: TRBJ1-1
d_gene: TRBD1
CDR3aa: ASSLDRDTEAF

len: 14
abundance: .
v_gene: TRBV19
j_gene: TRBJ2-2
d_gene: TRBD1
CDR3aa: ASNGERTGKLGELF

len: 14
abundance: .
v_gene: TRBV19
j_gene: TRBJ2-5
d_gene: TRBD2
CDR3aa: ASRRLAGGPTETQY

len: 13
abundance: .
v_gene: TRBV10-3
j_gene: TRBJ2-5
d_gene: .
CDR3aa: AISEGPSQGETQY

len: 11
abundance: .
v_gene: TRBV30
j_gene: TRBJ2-1
d_gene: .
CDR3aa: AWEGGYSNEQF

len: 10
abundance: .
v_gene: TRBV6-1
j_gene: TRBJ2-7
d_gene: .
CDR3aa: ASSDPPSEQY

len: 10
abundance: .
v_gene: TRBV18
j_gene: TRBJ1-1
d_gene: .
CDR3aa: ASSPVVAEAF

len: 10
abundance: .
v_gene: TRBV29-1
j_gene: TRBJ1-1
d_gene: TRBD1
CDR3aa: SVRQGSPEAF

len: 10
abundance: few
v_gene: TRBV29-1
j_gene: TRBJ2-5
d_gene: .
CDR3aa: SVEEIEETQY

len: 13
abundance: .
v_gene: TRBV19
j_gene: TRBJ1-2
d_gene: TRBD1
CDR3aa: ASSWDRGPWYGYT

len: 15
abundance: .
v_gene: TRBV19
j_gene: TRBJ2-6
d_gene: TRBD2
CDR3aa: ATRGLAGRQGANVLT

len: 17
abundance: .
v_gene: TRBV6-2/TRBV6-3
j_gene: TRBJ2-3
d_gene: TRBD2
CDR3aa: ASSSRTSGRSPVLNTQY

len: 15
abundance: .
v_gene: TRBV7-9
j_gene: TRBJ2-1
d_gene: .
CDR3aa: ASRRSAGRSSYNEQF

len: 13
abundance: .
v_gene: TRBV6-2/TRBV6-3
j_gene: TRBJ2-2
d_gene: TRBD2
CDR3aa: ASSFSGALSGELF

len: 13
abundance: .
v_gene: TRBV7-9
j_gene: TRBJ2-1
d_gene: TRBD2
CDR3aa: ASSRTSGSVNEQF

len: 14
abundance: .
v_gene: TRBV28
j_gene: TRBJ1-3
d_gene: .
CDR3aa: ASSPPLLYSGNTIY

len: 13
abundance: .
v_gene: TRBV28
j_gene: TRBJ2-7
d_gene: TRBD1
CDR3aa: ASNIGTGPAYEQY

len: 13
abundance: .
v_gene: TRBV2
j_gene: TRBJ2-3
d_gene: TRBD1
CDR3aa: ASRGDRGYTDTQY

len: 10
abundance: .
v_gene: TRBV7-9
j_gene: TRBJ2-7
d_gene: .
CDR3aa: ASSLVTYEQY

len: 14
abundance: .
v_gene: TRBV7-2
j_gene: TRBJ1-6
d_gene: TRBD1
CDR3aa: ASSPYRDRRNSPLH

len: 19
abundance: .
v_gene: TRBV18
j_gene: TRBJ2-1
d_gene: TRBD2
CDR3aa: ASSPPFFREGHFSSYNEQF

len: 14
abundance: .
v_gene: TRBV9
j_gene: TRBJ2-3
d_gene: .
CDR3aa: ASSVVPADPGDTQY

len: 14
abundance: .
v_gene: TRBV27
j_gene: TRBJ1-1
d_gene: TRBD1
CDR3aa: ASSSAGQGGNTEAF

len: 12
abundance: .
v_gene: TRBV10-3
j_gene: TRBJ1-2
d_gene: .
CDR3aa: AISESQGNYGYT

len: 11
abundance: .
v_gene: TRBV29-1
j_gene: TRBJ2-7
d_gene: .
CDR3aa: SALTAAGYEQY

len: 14
abundance: once
v_gene: TRBV5-4
j_gene: TRBJ2-1
d_gene: TRBD2
CDR3aa: ASSPLTGTSLHEQF

len: 11
abundance: .
v_gene: TRBV4-1
j_gene: TRBJ2-7
d_gene: .
CDR3aa: ASSQAGVGEQY

len: 14
abundance: .
v_gene: TRBV4-1
j_gene: TRBJ2-7
d_gene: .
CDR3aa: ASSQDGQGISYEQY